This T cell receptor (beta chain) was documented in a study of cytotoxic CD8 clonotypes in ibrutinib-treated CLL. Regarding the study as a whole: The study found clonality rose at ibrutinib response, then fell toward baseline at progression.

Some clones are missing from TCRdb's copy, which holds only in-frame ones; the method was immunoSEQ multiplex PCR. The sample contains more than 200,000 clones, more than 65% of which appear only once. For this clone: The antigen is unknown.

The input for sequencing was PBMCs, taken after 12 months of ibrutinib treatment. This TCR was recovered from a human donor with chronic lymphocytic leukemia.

The CDR3 is CASSAGTGSYNEQFF. In DNA, the CDR3 is TGTGCCAGCAGCGCCGGGACAGGGTCCTACAATGAGCAGTTCTTC. J is TRBJ2-1 and V is TRBV9; 9 nucleotides match TRBD1. The CDR3 is made up of 15 amino acids. The ends lost 3 bases at V and 1 base at J; junction bases unmatched: 2. Germline CDR1 and CDR2: SGDLS and YYNGEE.